This TCR beta chain was captured in a study of blood T cells in healthy people across ages. Germline values: CDR1 MNHNY, CDR2 SVGAGI (reference sequence). The CDR3 is 14 residues long. V was clipped by 2 bases and J by 3 bases, with 9 bases between them. Study-level results: Diversity estimated from one million T cells was considered an underestimate. Diversity of TCR beta per million T cells declined in a roughly linear way with age.

Researchers collected approximately 9.9 milliliters of peripheral blood from every single donor. PCR was performed a second time for about 6 to 12 cycles using a sample-barcoded 5' primer and a J-beta primer mix. TCRdb independently ran MiXCR on the 5' RACE reads; one entry per CDR3 protein. The sample has about 1.4 million distinct CDR3 sequences; 45% to 70% are singletons. To note about this clonotype: Its antigen is unidentified.

The V and J genes are TRBV6-6 and TRBJ2-3; unclear D gene. Sequenced material: blood. This TCR was sampled from a man aged 18-30 years in good health. CDR3 protein: CASSYAGYTDTQYF. The CDR3 DNA follows: TGTGCCAGCAGTTACGCAGGCTATACAGATACGCAGTATTTT.